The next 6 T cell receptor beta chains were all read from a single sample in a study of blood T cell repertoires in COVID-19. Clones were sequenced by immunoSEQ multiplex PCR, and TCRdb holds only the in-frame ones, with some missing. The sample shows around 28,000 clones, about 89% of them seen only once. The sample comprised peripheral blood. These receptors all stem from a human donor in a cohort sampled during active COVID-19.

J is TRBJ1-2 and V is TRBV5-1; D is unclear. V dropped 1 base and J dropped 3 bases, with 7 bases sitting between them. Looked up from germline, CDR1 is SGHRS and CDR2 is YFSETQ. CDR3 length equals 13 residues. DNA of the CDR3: TGCGCCAGCAGCTTGCCGGAGTACTATGGCTACACCTTC. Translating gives CASSLPEYYGYTF.

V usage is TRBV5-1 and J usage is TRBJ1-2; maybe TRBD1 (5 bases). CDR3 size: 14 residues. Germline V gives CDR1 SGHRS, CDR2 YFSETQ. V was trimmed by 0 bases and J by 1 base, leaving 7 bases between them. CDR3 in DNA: TGCGCCAGCAGCTTGGCCGACAGTAACTATGGCTACACCTTC. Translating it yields CASSLADSNYGYTF.

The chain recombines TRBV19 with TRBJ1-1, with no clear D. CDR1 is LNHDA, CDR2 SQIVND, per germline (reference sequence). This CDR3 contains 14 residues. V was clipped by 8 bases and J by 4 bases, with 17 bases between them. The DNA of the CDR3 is TGTGCCAGTTCCTACGGGAGTCGGGCCACTGAAGCTTTCTTT. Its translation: CASSYGSRATEAFF.

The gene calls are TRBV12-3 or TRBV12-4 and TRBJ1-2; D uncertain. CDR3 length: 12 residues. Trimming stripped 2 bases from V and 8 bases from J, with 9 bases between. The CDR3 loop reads CASSLLQTGYTF. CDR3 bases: TGTGCCAGCAGTTTACTACAGACCGGCTACACCTTC.

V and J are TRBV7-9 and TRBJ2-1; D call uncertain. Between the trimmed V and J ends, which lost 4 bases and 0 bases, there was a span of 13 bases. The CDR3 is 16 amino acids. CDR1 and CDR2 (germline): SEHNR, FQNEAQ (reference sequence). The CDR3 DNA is TGTGCCAGCAGCTCCCTCCTCTCTAACTCCTACAATGAGCAGTTCTTC. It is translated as CASSSLLSNSYNEQFF.

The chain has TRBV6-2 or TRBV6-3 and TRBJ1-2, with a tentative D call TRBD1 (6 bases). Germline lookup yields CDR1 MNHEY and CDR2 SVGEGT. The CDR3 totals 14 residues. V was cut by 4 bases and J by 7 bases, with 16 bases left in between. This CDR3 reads CASSSDRTLSGYTF. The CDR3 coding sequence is TGTGCCAGCAGTTCGGACAGAACCTTAAGTGGCTACACCTTC.